This TCR beta chain was identified during a study of CD8 T cells in ankylosing spondylitis. Overall study findings and caveats: A TCR beta motif of about 8 highly homologous variants seemed to mark ankylosing spondylitis blood. In the blood and synovial fluid of reactive arthritis, some motif variants had been previously reported.

This clonotype was seen a few times. Its antigen is still unknown. TCRdb re-derived calls from the 5' RACE reads in MiXCR, one entry per CDR3 protein. Of 470,000 or so distinct CDR3 sequences in the sample, 25% to 30% were seen once. Per germline, CDR1 LGHDT and CDR2 YNNKEL (reference sequence). Trimming cost V 3 bases and J 5 bases, with 7 bases left between them. This CDR3 contains 12 residues. The genes are TRBV3-1 and TRBJ2-5, with no clear D. Source material: blood, either unsorted or a sorted T cell fraction (not recorded which). The sequence was obtained from a male donor with ankylosing spondylitis. The CDR3 reads CASSHRAETQYF. CDR3 DNA: TGTGCCAGCAGCCACCGAGCGGAGACCCAGTACTTC.